This TCR beta chain was recovered during a study of blood T cell repertoires in COVID-19. Assay: immunoSEQ multiplex PCR; the TCRdb copy retains only in-frame clones and omits some. The data hold over 55,000 clones, with approximately 80% observed a single time. Per the germline V gene, CDR1 is LGHNT and CDR2 is FRNRAP. This CDR3 region has 15 residues. V was clipped by 0 bases and J by 5 bases, with 14 bases between them. This TCR was sampled from a human donor in a cohort sampled during active COVID-19. V is TRBV12-5 and J is TRBJ2-7, with a tentative D call TRBD2 (5 bases). Source material: peripheral blood. The CDR3 region has the DNA TGTGCTAGTGGTTTGGTTGCTGGGGAGATCCACGAGCAGTACTTC. This sequence encodes CASGLVAGEIHEQYF.